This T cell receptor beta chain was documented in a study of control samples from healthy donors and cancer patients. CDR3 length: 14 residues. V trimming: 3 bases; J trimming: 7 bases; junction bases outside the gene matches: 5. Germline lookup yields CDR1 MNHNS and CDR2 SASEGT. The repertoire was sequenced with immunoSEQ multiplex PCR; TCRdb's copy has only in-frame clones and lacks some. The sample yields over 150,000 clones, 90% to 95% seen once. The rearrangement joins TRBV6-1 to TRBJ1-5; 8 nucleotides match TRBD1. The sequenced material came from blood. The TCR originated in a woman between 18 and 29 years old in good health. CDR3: CASSDRQGRQPQHF. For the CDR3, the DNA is TGTGCCAGCAGTGACCGACAGGGGAGGCAGCCCCAGCATTTT.